The T cell receptor (beta chain) described here comes from a study of OX40 agonist ivuxolimab in advanced cancers. Whole-study results and caveats: The authors did not determine the antigen specificity of the expanded peripheral T cells. With doses of 0.1 to 3.0 mg/kg, CD4+ and CD8+ blood T cells had undergone clonal expansion by week 6. Certain nonresponders additionally had low normalized T-cell clonal expansion.

As regards this clone: Its antigen is unidentified.

Generated by immunoSEQ multiplex PCR, the TCRdb table keeps only in-frame clones and is missing some. This sample has tens of thousands of clones, with about 88% found just once. This CDR3 is built from 15 residues. The germline gives CDR1 SGHDT, CDR2 YYEEEE. V lost 4 bases, J lost 4 bases, and 9 bases stayed unmatched. This chain connects TRBV5-6 to TRBJ1-2; 8 bases align to TRBD1. The TCR originated in an adult with an advanced solid tumor such as melanoma, head and neck, liver or kidney cancer. The material sequenced was CD4+ or CD8+ T cells sorted from blood, taken in a trial of the OX40 agonist ivuxolimab. The CDR3 DNA is TGTGCCAGCAGCGGCCTGACAGGGGTAGTCTATGGCTACACCTTC. This codes for CASSGLTGVVYGYTF.